This is a list of T cell receptor beta chains from one sample in a study. From the 5' RACE reads, TCRdb called clonotypes with MiXCR, one entry per CDR3 protein. The sample gives 40,000 to 65,000 distinct CDR3 sequences, almost 25% of which show up once; roughly 3% is in the top ten. Sequencing was done on a sample of tumor-infiltrating naive CD4+ T cells sorted from the breast tumor. Receptors were obtained from a female donor with breast cancer. Both conserved end residues are part of each CDR3. D genes are given only for firm matches. Clone size, where shown, is once, few, many, or a class for clones that have expanded.

v_gene	abundance	d_gene	j_gene	CDR3aa	CDR3nt
TRBV15	.	.	TRBJ1-2	CATSRDGYGYTF	TGTGCCACCAGCAGAGATGGCTATGGCTACACCTTC
TRBV4-3	.	.	TRBJ1-6	CASSPGVGGVDSPLHF	TGCGCCAGCAGCCCAGGGGTCGGGGGTGTGGATTCACCCCTCCACTTT
TRBV28	few	.	TRBJ2-3	CASLKGIYTDTQYF	TGTGCCAGCTTGAAGGGGATTTACACAGATACGCAGTATTTT
TRBV20-1	.	TRBD1	TRBJ2-7	CSARDRGSPHEQYF	TGCAGTGCTAGGGACAGGGGCTCCCCCCACGAGCAGTACTTC
TRBV7-7	many	.	TRBJ2-6	CASSRTSHLSGANVLTF	TGTGCTAGCAGCAGGACATCTCACCTCTCTGGGGCCAACGTCCTGACTTTC
TRBV7-9	.	.	TRBJ1-2	CASRGWDNYGYTF	TGTGCCAGCAGGGGGTGGGATAACTATGGCTACACCTTC
TRBV7-2	.	.	TRBJ2-5	CASSRPGLQETQYF	TGTGCCAGCAGCCGTCCGGGACTGCAAGAGACCCAGTACTTC
TRBV5-1	medium-sized	TRBD2	TRBJ2-5	CASSLGAGAGETQYF	TGCGCCAGCAGCTTGGGAGCGGGAGCGGGAGAGACCCAGTACTTC
TRBV6-2/TRBV6-3	.	.	TRBJ2-1	CASRKQNLEGDEQFF	TGTGCCAGCAGAAAACAAAACCTGGAGGGCGATGAGCAGTTCTTC
TRBV5-1	few	TRBD1	TRBJ1-1	CASSLQGAKEEAFF	TGCGCCAGCAGCTTACAGGGGGCGAAAGAGGAAGCTTTCTTT
TRBV24-1	.	.	TRBJ2-3	CATSDPRGGSTDTQYF	TGTGCCACCAGTGATCCCCGGGGCGGTAGCACAGATACGCAGTATTTT
TRBV20-1	.	.	TRBJ2-3	CSATPAYLTSTDTQYF	TGCAGTGCTACTCCCGCTTACTTAACTAGCACAGATACGCAGTATTTT
TRBV2	.	.	TRBJ1-2	CASSLTWTAMDF	TGTGCCAGCAGCCTAACTTGGACAGCTATGGATTTC
TRBV7-2	.	TRBD1	TRBJ1-1	CASSAGQLNTEAFF	TGTGCCAGCAGCGCGGGACAGCTGAACACTGAAGCTTTCTTT
TRBV12-3/TRBV12-4	many	.	TRBJ2-5	CASSTKAVGTQYF	TGTGCCAGCAGTACGAAGGCGGTCGGGACCCAGTACTTC
TRBV29-1	.	TRBD2	TRBJ2-7	CSVLLTSGASSYEQYF	TGCAGCGTTCTTTTGACTAGCGGAGCCTCGAGCTACGAGCAGTACTTC
TRBV5-1	.	TRBD2	TRBJ2-7	CASSYLTGLAGVFTYEQYF	TGCGCCAGCAGCTACTTAACGGGACTAGCGGGAGTCTTTACCTACGAGCAGTACTTC
TRBV7-2	few	.	TRBJ2-5	CASSPLGPAGETQYF	TGTGCCAGCAGCCCCTTGGGCCCGGCGGGGGAGACCCAGTACTTC
TRBV6-6	many	.	TRBJ2-7	CASSYPLGGRPTEQYF	TGTGCCAGCAGTTACCCGTTAGGGGGGCGACCTACGGAGCAGTACTTC
TRBV20-1	.	TRBD1	TRBJ1-4	CSANRQGFSEKLFF	TGCAGTGCTAACAGACAGGGTTTTTCTGAAAAACTGTTTTTT
TRBV7-6	.	.	TRBJ2-3	CASSVRDPDTQYF	TGTGCCAGCAGTGTGAGGGATCCAGATACGCAGTATTTT
TRBV5-1	.	.	TRBJ1-5	CASSLGTGDSNQPQHF	TGCGCCAGCAGCTTGGGGACGGGTGATAGCAATCAGCCCCAGCATTTT
TRBV3-1	.	.	TRBJ1-1	CASSQAPGNTEAFF	TGTGCCAGCAGCCAAGCACCAGGGAACACTGAAGCTTTCTTT
TRBV5-1	.	TRBD1	TRBJ2-6	CASRAGTGFSGANVLTF	TGCGCCAGCAGGGCCGGGACAGGCTTCTCTGGGGCCAACGTCCTGACTTTC
TRBV11-3	few	.	TRBJ2-3	CASSLGSQAATDTQYF	TGTGCCAGCAGCTTAGGTTCCCAGGCTGCCACAGATACGCAGTATTTT
TRBV5-6	few	.	TRBJ2-6	CASSPGWPRSGANVLTF	TGTGCCAGCAGCCCCGGGTGGCCTCGCTCTGGGGCCAACGTCCTGACTTTC
TRBV5-1	.	.	TRBJ1-6	CASSLAVRLYNSPLHF	TGCGCCAGCAGCTTGGCCGTAAGGCTCTATAATTCACCCCTCCACTTT
TRBV20-1	few	TRBD1	TRBJ2-1	CSVFTGGWAGEQFF	TGCAGTGTCTTTACAGGGGGCTGGGCTGGTGAGCAGTTCTTC
TRBV4-1	few	.	TRBJ2-6	CASSLLSQVRSGANVLTF	TGCGCCAGCAGCCTCCTAAGCCAGGTGCGCTCTGGGGCCAACGTCCTGACTTTC
TRBV11-2	.	TRBD2	TRBJ2-1	CASSLVARTSGGKFF	TGTGCCAGCAGCTTAGTCGCACGGACTAGCGGGGGGAAGTTCTTC
TRBV6-2/TRBV6-3	few	.	TRBJ2-7	CASSYGHSGSYEQYF	TGTGCCAGCAGTTATGGTCACTCCGGCTCCTACGAGCAGTACTTC
TRBV5-1	few	TRBD1	TRBJ2-3	CASSLDPTGERTDTQYF	TGCGCCAGCAGCTTGGACCCCACAGGGGAACGCACAGATACGCAGTATTTT
TRBV6-1	few	TRBD2	TRBJ2-2	CASSPSGQTTASGRVAGELFF	TGTGCCAGCAGTCCGAGTGGACAGACCACAGCTAGCGGGAGGGTAGCCGGGGAGCTGTTTTTT
TRBV28	few	TRBD1	TRBJ1-1	CASVQGGPEAFF	TGTGCCAGCGTTCAGGGGGGACCTGAAGCTTTCTTT
TRBV12-3/TRBV12-4	.	.	TRBJ1-6	CASSRSSYNSPFHF	TGTGCCAGCAGTAGGAGCTCCTATAATTCACCCTTCCACTTT